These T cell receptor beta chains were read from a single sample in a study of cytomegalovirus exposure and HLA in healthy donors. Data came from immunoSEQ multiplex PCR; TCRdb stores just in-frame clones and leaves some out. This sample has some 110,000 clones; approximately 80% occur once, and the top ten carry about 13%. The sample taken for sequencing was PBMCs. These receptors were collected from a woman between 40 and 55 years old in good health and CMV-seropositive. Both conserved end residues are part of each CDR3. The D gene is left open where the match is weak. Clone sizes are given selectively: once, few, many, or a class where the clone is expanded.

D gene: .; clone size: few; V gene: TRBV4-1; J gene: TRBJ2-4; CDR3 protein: CASSQPTSDAKNIQYF; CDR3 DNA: TGCGCCAGCAGCCAACCAACTAGTGATGCCAAAAACATTCAGTACTTC
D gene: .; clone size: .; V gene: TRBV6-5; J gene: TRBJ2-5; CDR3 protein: CASSFSPRRETQYF; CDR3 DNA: TGTGCCAGCAGTTTCTCCCCTCGGCGGGAGACCCAGTACTTC
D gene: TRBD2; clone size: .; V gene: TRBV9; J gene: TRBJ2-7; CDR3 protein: CASSGGLAGGEQYF; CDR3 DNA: TGTGCCAGCAGCGGGGGACTAGCGGGAGGCGAGCAGTACTTC
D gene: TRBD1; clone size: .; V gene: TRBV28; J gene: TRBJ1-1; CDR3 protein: CASSLGQGGTEAFF; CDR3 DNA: TGTGCCAGCAGTTTGGGACAGGGAGGCACTGAAGCTTTCTTT
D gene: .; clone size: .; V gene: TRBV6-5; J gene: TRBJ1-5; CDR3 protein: CASSLTGSQPQHF; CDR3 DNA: TGTGCCAGCAGCTTGACGGGATCTCAGCCCCAGCATTTT
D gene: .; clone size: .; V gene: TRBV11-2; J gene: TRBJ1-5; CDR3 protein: CASSSGTSHQPQHF; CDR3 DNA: TGTGCCAGCAGTTCCGGGACATCCCATCAGCCCCAGCATTTT
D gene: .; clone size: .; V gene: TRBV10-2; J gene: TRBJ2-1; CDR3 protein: CAIRQWEDNEQFF; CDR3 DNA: TGCGCCATCAGGCAGTGGGAGGACAATGAGCAGTTCTTC
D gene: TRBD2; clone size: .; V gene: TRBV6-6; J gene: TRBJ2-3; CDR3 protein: CASSRTSGPTDTQYF; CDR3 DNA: TGTGCCAGCAGTCGGACTAGCGGACCCACAGATACGCAGTATTTT
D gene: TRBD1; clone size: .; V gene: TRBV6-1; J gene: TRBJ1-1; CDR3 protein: CASSSRTGVTEAFF; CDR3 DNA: TGTGCCAGCAGTAGCCGAACAGGGGTCACTGAAGCTTTCTTT
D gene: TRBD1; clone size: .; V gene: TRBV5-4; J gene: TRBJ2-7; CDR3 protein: CASSSRTGDYEQYF; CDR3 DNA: TGTGCCAGCAGCTCCCGGACAGGAGACTACGAGCAGTACTTC
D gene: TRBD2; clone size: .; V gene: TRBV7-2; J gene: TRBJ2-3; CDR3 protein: CASSRFSGRAGDTQYF; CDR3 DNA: TGTGCCAGCAGTCGATTTAGCGGGAGGGCCGGAGATACGCAGTATTTT
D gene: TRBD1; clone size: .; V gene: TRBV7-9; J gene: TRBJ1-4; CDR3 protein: CASSLDRGQEKLFF; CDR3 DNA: TGTGCCAGCAGCTTAGACAGGGGGCAGGAAAAACTGTTTTTT
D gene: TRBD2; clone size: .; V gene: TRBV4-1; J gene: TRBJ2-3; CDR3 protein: CASSHGLAGAVAGDTQYF; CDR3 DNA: TGCGCCAGCAGCCACGGACTAGCGGGAGCAGTAGCCGGAGATACGCAGTATTTT
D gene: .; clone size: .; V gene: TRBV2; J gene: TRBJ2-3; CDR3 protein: CASSLDFLEADTQYF; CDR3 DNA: TGTGCCAGCAGCCTAGACTTTCTTGAAGCAGATACGCAGTATTTT
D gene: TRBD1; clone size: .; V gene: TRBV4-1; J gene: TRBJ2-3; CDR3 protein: CASTWYRSPERPTGVSTDTQYF; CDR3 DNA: TGCGCCAGCACCTGGTACAGATCGCCGGAGCGCCCGACAGGGGTTAGCACAGATACGCAGTATTTT
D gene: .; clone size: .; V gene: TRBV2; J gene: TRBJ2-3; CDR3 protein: CASIAQRDTQYF; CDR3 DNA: TGTGCCAGCATCGCCCAGCGCGATACGCAGTATTTT
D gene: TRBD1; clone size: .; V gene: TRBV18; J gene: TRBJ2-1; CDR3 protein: CASSRDRGLPFF; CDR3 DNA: TGTGCCAGCTCACGTGACAGGGGGCTGCCGTTCTTC
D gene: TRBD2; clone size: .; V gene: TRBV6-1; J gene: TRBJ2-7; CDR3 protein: CASTPSGDEQYF; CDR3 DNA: TGTGCCAGCACCCCTAGCGGGGACGAGCAGTACTTC
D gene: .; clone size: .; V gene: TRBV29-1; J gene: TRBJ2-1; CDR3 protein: CSVEPPGQINEQFF; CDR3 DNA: TGCAGCGTTGAACCTCCAGGACAAATAAATGAGCAGTTCTTC